Each of the 5 T cell receptor beta chains below was sequenced from the same sample in a study of identical twins. TCRdb used MiXCR to reprocess the 5' RACE reads, holding one entry per CDR3 protein. The sample consists of roughly 480,000 distinct CDR3 sequences, roughly 26% of them appearing once. This sample also appeared in a second study, on T cells expressing NK-cell markers.

The sequencing sample was made of CD4+ T cells sorted from blood. These receptors were collected from a woman between 18 and 29 years old in good health.

The V call is TRBV6-1, the J call TRBJ2-3, with 10 bases lining up with TRBD2. The CDR3 spans 15 residues. CDR1 MNHNS and CDR2 SASEGT come from the germline V gene. With V trimmed by 6 bases and J by 1 base, 4 bases remained unmatched. The CDR3 nucleotides are TGTGCCAGCAGAGCCAGCGGGGGGGGCACAGATACGCAGTATTTT. It is translated as CASRASGGGTDTQYF.

V gene TRBV12-3 or TRBV12-4 combines with J gene TRBJ2-5; possible D gene TRBD1, 6 bases. Trimming took off 6 bases at V and 4 bases at J, with 15 bases between the two ends. The CDR3 extends over 14 amino acids. CDR3 DNA sequence: TGTGCCAGCAGCCCTCCAACAGGGAGAGAGACCCAGTACTTC. This codes for CASSPPTGRETQYF.

This clonotype was seen a handful of times. CDR3 protein: CASSLLPGGETQYF. CDR3 coding DNA: TGTGCCAGCAGCTTACTTCCGGGGGGAGAGACCCAGTACTTC. The rearrangement uses TRBV11-2 and TRBJ2-5; TRBD2 matches at 7 bases. The CDR3 sequence is 14 residues long. The V and J ends lost 2 bases and 4 bases, in that order; junction bases with no gene match: 4. The germline V gene has CDR1 SGHAT and CDR2 FQNNGV.

A few counts support this clonotype. The chain has TRBV20-1 and TRBJ2-5; 8 bases line up with TRBD2. Unmatched junction bases numbered 8, after V lost 5 bases and J lost 6 bases. The length of the CDR3 is 13 residues. The V gene's germline CDR1 is DFQATT and CDR2 SNEGSKA (reference sequence). For the CDR3, the DNA is TGCAGTGCTTACGGGACTAGTAGCCAGACCCAGTACTTC. This gives the protein CSAYGTSSQTQYF.

The V call is TRBV15, the J call TRBJ2-7; no clear D. CDR1 and CDR2 from the germline V gene are LNHNV and YYDKDF (reference sequence). V was shortened by 1 base and J by 0 bases, with 10 bases between the two germline ends. The CDR3 sequence is 15 residues long. CDR3 coding DNA: TGTGCCACCAGCAGAGGGGAACGGGTCTCCTACGAGCAGTACTTC. Residues: CATSRGERVSYEQYF.